Sequencing of this T cell receptor beta chain was carried out in a study of T cells in Graves' hyperthyroidism and ophthalmopathy. TCR beta CDR3 regions were amplified from RNA. HTBI primers were employed in a first-round RT-PCR of the TCR CDR3. TCRdb itself ran the multiplex PCR reads through MiXCR, one entry per CDR3 protein. The sample holds roughly 750,000 distinct CDR3 sequences; about a sixth are singletons and the top ten take around 7.7%. Looked up from germline, CDR1 is SNHLY and CDR2 is FYNNEI. CDR3 length equals 12 residues. V lost 3 bases and J lost 12, with 14 bases in between. The sample taken for sequencing was blood. The chain is built from TRBV2 and TRBJ2-5; weak D call: TRBD1 (6 bases). This sequence originates from a man aged 18 to 30 with Graves' hyperthyroidism. As DNA, the CDR3 is TGTGCCAGCAGTGACCAGGGGCCGGCGGAGTACTTC. Its protein product is CASSDQGPAEYF. Full variable domain (remainder filled in from reference TRBV2 and TRBJ2-5): EPEVTQTPSHQVTQMGQEVILRCVPISNHLYFYWYRQILGQKVEFLVSFYNNEISEKSEIFDDQFSVERPDGSNFTLKIRSTKLEDSAMYFCASSDQGPAEYFGPGTRLLVL.